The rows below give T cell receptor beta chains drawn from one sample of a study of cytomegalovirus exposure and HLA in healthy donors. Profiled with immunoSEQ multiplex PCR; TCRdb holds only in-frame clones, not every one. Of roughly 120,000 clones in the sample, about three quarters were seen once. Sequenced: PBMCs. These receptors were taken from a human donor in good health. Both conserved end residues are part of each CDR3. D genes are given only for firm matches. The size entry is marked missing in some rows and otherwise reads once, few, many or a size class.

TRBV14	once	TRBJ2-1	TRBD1	TGTGCCAGCAGCCACCCGGGACAGGGGTATAATGAGCAGTTCTTC	CASSHPGQGYNEQFF
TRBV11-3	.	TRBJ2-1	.	TGTGCCAGCAGCTTTTCCAGGGTCGATGAGCAGTTCTTC	CASSFSRVDEQFF
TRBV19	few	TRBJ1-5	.	TGTGCCAGTAGTATAGCAGACGGGGGGGGTCAGCCCCAGCATTTT	CASSIADGGGQPQHF
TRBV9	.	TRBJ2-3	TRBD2	TGTGCCAGCAGCCCCTATGGGCGGGGGGAGACAGATACGCAGTATTTT	CASSPYGRGETDTQYF
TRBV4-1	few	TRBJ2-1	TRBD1	TGCGCCAGCAGCCAAAGGGGGCATGAGCAGTTCTTC	CASSQRGHEQFF
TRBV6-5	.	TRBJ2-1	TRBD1	TGTGCCAGCAGACAGGGGTCCTACAATGAGCAGTTCTTC	CASRQGSYNEQFF
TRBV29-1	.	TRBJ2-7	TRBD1	TGCAGCGTTGAAGAGGACAGGGGGCCATACGAGCAGTACTTC	CSVEEDRGPYEQYF
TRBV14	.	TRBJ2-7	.	TGTGCCAGCAGCCAAGAAATAGTGAGCTCCTACGAGCAGTACTTC	CASSQEIVSSYEQYF
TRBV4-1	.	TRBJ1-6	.	TGCGCCAGCAGCCTTCAGCGGGAGAATAATTCACCCCTCCACTTT	CASSLQRENNSPLHF
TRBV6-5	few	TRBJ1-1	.	TGTGCCAGCAGCCTAAACAGGGTTGAAGCTTTCTTT	CASSLNRVEAFF
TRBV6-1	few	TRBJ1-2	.	TGTGCCAGCAGTCGGACAGAAAACTATGGCTACACCTTC	CASSRTENYGYTF
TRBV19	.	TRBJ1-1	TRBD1	TGTGCCAGTAGTATAGACGGCAGGGGACAGAGCCACATCGTGTCGGCTTTCTTT	CASSIDGRGQSHIVSAFF
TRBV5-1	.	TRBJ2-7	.	TGCGCCAGCAGCCCGACCCCGGGACTCACCTACGAGCAGTACTTC	CASSPTPGLTYEQYF
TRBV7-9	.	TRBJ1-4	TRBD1	TGTGCCAGCAGCCAGGGGGCCGGGGCTAATGAAAAACTGTTTTTT	CASSQGAGANEKLFF
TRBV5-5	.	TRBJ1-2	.	TGTGCCAGCGGGCTTCTCGAGCGGGCCTATGGCTACACCTTC	CASGLLERAYGYTF
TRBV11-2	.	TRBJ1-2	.	TGTGCCAGCAGCCCGAGTCCAGCGCGGGCCGGCGGCTATGGCTACACCTTC	CASSPSPARAGGYGYTF
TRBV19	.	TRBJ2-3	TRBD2	TGTGCCAGTAGTTTCCTACCGGGACTAGCAGTAGATACGCAGTATTTT	CASSFLPGLAVDTQYF
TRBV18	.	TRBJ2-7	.	TGTGCCAGCTCAGCCCGGGTCCCCTACGAGCAGTACTTC	CASSARVPYEQYF
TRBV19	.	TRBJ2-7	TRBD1	TGTGCCAGTAGTATAGATACAGGGGACGAGCAGTACTTC	CASSIDTGDEQYF
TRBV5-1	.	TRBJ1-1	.	TGCGCCAGCAGTGAGGGAACTGACACTGAAGCTTTCTTT	CASSEGTDTEAFF
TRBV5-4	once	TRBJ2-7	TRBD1	TGTGCCAGCAGCTCGGGACGCGACAGGGTAACCTACGAGCAGTACTTC	CASSSGRDRVTYEQYF
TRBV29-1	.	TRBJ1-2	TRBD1	TGCAGCGTAACAGGGGGTCATTATGGCTACACCTTC	CSVTGGHYGYTF
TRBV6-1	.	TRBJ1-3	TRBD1	TGTGGAGGGGGCAATCCGGGAAACACCATATATTTT	CGGGNPGNTIYF
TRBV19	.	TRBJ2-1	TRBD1	TGTGCCAGTAGTATTTTGGGACAGGTAAACAATGAGCAGTTCTTC	CASSILGQVNNEQFF
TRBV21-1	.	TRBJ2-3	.	TGTGCCAGCATCGGCCCCAAAGGGGGCACAGATACGCAGTATTTT	CASIGPKGGTDTQYF
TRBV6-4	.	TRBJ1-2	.	TGTGCCAGCAGTTATAGGACCTCGGGGGGCTACACCTTC	CASSYRTSGGYTF
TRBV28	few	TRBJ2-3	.	TGTGCCAGCAGTCCTCAACAGGGGACTTTCACAGATACGCAGTATTTT	CASSPQQGTFTDTQYF
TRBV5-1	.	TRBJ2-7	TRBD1	TGCGCCAGCAGCCGGGGGACAGGGTACGAGCAGTACTTC	CASSRGTGYEQYF